This T cell receptor (beta chain) was recovered during a study of cytotoxic CD8 clonotypes in ibrutinib-treated CLL. V shed 1 base and J shed 7 bases, with 7 bases lying between them. Germline lookup yields CDR1 SQVTM and CDR2 ANQGSEA. The CDR3 consists of 11 residues. Generated by immunoSEQ multiplex PCR, the TCRdb table keeps only in-frame clones and is missing some. The sample shows some 9,800 clones, approximately 60% of them seen only once. V and J are TRBV29-1 and TRBJ1-2, with a possible D match to TRBD1 (6 bases). The specimen comprised PBMCs, sampled before ibrutinib treatment. This sequence was found in a human donor with chronic lymphocytic leukemia. CDR3 residues: CSVEGGGGYTF. CDR3 bases: TGCAGCGTTGAAGGAGGGGGTGGCTACACCTTC.